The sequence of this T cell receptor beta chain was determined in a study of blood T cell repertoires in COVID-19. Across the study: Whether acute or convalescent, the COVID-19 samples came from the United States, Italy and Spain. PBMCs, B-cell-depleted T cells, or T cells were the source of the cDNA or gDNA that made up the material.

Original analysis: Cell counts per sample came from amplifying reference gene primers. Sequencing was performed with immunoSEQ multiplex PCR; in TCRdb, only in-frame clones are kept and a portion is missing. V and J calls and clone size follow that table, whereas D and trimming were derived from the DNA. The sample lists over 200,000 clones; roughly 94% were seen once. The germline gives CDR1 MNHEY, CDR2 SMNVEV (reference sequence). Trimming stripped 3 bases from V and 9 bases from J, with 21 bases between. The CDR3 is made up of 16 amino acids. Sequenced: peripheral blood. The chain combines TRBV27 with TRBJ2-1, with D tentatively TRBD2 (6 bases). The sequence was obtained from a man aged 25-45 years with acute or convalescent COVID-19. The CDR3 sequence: CASSFTSGGRIGEQFF. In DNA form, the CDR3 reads TGTGCCAGCAGTTTTACATCCGGAGGGCGTATCGGTGAGCAGTTCTTC.